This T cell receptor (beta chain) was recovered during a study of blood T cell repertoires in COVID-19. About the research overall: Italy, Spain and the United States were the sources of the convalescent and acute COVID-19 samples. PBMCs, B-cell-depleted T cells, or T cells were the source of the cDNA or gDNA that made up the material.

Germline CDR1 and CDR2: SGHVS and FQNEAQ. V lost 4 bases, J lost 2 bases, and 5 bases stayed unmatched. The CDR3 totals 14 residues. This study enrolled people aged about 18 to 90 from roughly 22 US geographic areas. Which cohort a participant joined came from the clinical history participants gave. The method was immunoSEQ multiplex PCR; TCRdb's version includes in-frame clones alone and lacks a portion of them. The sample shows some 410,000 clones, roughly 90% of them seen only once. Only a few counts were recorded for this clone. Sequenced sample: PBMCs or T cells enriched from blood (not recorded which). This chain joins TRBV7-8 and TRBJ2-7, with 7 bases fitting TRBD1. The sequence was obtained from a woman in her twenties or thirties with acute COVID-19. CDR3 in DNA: TGTGCCAGCAGCTACCAGACAGGGCCCTACGAGCAGTACTTC. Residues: CASSYQTGPYEQYF.